This TCR beta chain was found in a study of cytomegalovirus exposure and HLA in healthy donors. Study findings and constraints: Association with HLA alleles at 0.05 false discovery rate was found for 16,951 TCR beta sequences in a later analysis. CMV serostatus alone was available as immune exposure information. Differences between HLA loci emerged in a later analysis of TCR association rates, with DRB1 most and HLA-C fewest.

Comments on this clone: Its antigen remains unidentified. A read error may account for a junction end that differs from germline. Other DNA sequences in this sample translate to the same CDR3.

With 60 Vbeta and 13 Jbeta primers, the PCR was carried out. Only in-frame clones appear in the TCRdb table, and some are missing; sequencing was by immunoSEQ multiplex PCR. The sample lists approximately 110,000 clones; 77% were seen once. The receptor's source is a woman between 40 and 50 years old in good health and CMV-seropositive. The sample taken for sequencing was PBMCs.

In DNA, the CDR3 is TGTGCCAGCACTAGTAGGGGAGGCGGAGTCGCCATTTACGAACAGTACTTC. It codes for CASTSRGGGVAIYEQYF. The chain employs TRBV7-2 and TRBJ2-7, with a weak D call TRBD2 (6 bases). The CDR3 runs to 17 residues. Germline V gives CDR1 SGHTA, CDR2 FQGNSA. The full variable domain, in which reference TRBV7-2 and TRBJ2-7 provide the parts outside the CDR3, is GAGVSQSPSNKVTEKGKDVELRCDPISGHTALYWYRQSLGQGLEFLIYFQGNSAPDKSGLPSDRFSAERTGGSVSTLTIQRTQQEDSAVYLCASTSRGGGVAIYEQYFGPGTRLTVT.